The entry below describes one TCR beta chain. These data are taken from a study of spatial heterogeneity in lung cancer. TCRdb re-called the 5' RACE reads with MiXCR, one entry per CDR3 protein. Counted here are roughly 48,000 distinct CDR3 sequences, about 5.8% occurring once; the ten biggest clones make up over 8.5%. The time point denotes: sample taken at primary tumor resection. Samples were obtained from more than 70 donors, all untreated early-stage non-small cell lung cancer patients. Looked up from germline, CDR1 is DFQATT and CDR2 is SNEGSKA (reference sequence). The CDR3 spans 14 residues. Trimming took 0 bases from V and 4 from J, leaving 12 bases between them.

This sequence was found in a male donor with early-stage non-small cell lung cancer. V is TRBV20-1 and J is TRBJ2-5, with D unresolved. The sample in question was PBMCs, obtained at surgery. The CDR3 DNA is TGCAGTGCTAGAGATACCAACAAGGTAGAGACCCAGTACTTC. Amino acids: CSARDTNKVETQYF.